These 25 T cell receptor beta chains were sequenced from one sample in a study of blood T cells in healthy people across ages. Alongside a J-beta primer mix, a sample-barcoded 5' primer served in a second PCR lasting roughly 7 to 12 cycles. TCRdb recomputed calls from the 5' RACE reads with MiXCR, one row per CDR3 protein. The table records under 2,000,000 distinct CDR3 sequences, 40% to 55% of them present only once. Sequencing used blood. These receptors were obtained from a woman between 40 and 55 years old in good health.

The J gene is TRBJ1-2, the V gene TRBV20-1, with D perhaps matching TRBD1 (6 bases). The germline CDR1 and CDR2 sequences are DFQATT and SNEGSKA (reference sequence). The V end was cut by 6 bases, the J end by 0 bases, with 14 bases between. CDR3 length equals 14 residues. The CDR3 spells CSALHRQANYGYTF. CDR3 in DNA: TGCAGTGCCCTACATCGACAGGCTAACTATGGCTACACCTTC.

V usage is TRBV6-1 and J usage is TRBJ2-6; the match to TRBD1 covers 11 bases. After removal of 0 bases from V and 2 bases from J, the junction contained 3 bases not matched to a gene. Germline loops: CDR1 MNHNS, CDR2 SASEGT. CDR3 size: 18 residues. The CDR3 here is CASSEAGTGGTGANVLTF. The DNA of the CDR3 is TGTGCCAGCAGTGAAGCTGGGACAGGGGGGACTGGGGCCAACGTCCTGACTTTC.

CDR3 loop: CASSYEVLRGGDEQFF. CDR3 coding DNA: TGTGCCAGCAGTTACGAAGTGCTCCGGGGTGGTGATGAGCAGTTCTTC. The chain carries TRBV6-2 or TRBV6-3 and TRBJ2-1; a weak D match, TRBD2 (5 bases). Trimming removed 2 bases at V and 8 bases at J, with 19 bases between. CDR3 length: 16 residues. CDR1 MNHEY and CDR2 SVGEGT come from the germline V gene.

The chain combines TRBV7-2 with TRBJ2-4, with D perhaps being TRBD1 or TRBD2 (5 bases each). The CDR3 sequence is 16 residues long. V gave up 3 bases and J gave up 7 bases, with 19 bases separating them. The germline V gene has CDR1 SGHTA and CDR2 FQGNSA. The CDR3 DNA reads TGTGCCAGCAGCTTCCAACTAGACGGGGCCTATAACATTCAGTACTTC. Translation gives CASSFQLDGAYNIQYF.

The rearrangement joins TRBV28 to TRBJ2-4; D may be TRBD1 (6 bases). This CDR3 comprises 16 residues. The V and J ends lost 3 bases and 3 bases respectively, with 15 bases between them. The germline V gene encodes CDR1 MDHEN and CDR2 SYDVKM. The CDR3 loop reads CASSFEGVGLKNIQYF. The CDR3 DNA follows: TGTGCCAGCAGTTTTGAGGGGGTGGGTCTCAAAAACATTCAGTACTTC.

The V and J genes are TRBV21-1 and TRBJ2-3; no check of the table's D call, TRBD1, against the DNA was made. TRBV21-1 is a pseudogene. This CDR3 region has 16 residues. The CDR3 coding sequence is TGTGCCAGCAGCAAAGTGGGGCGCTCTAGCACAGATACGCAGTATTTT. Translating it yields CASSKVGRSSTDTQYF.

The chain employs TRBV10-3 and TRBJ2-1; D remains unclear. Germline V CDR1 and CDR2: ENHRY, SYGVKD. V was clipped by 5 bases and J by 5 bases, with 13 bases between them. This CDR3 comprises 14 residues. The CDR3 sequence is CAISTGSPNNEQFF. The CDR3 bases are TGTGCCATCAGTACCGGGTCACCCAACAATGAGCAGTTCTTC.

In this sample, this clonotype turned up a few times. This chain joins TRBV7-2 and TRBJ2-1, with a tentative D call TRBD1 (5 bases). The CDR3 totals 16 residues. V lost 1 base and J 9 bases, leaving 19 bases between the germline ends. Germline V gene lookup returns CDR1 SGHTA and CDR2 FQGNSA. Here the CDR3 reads CASSLGSPLQQGEQFF. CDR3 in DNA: TGTGCCAGCAGCTTAGGATCCCCCCTTCAGCAGGGTGAGCAGTTCTTC.

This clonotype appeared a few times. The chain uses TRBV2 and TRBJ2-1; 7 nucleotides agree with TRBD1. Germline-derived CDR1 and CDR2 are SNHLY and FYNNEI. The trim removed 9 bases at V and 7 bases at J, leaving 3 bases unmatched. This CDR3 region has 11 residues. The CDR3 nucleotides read TGTGCCAGGGGACAGTTTAATGAGCAGTTCTTC. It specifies CARGQFNEQFF.

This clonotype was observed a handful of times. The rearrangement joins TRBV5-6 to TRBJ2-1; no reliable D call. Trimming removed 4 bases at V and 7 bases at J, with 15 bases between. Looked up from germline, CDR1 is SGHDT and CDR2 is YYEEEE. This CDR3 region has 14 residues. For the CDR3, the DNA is TGTGCCAGCAGCGATCCTAGTCTAGTGAATGAGCAGTTCTTC. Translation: CASSDPSLVNEQFF.

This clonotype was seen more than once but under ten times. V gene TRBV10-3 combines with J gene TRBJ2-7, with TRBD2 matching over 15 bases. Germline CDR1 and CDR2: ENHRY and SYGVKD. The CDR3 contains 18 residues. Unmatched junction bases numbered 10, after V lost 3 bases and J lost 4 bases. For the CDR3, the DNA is TGTGCCATCAGTGACGGTGGACTAGCGGGGGGGCCAATATACGAGCAGTACTTC. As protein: CAISDGGLAGGPIYEQYF.

The CDR3 nucleotides read TGCAGTGCTAGAGATGATCGGACAGGGGAAGAGACCCAGTACTTC. Amino acid sequence: CSARDDRTGEETQYF. The genes are TRBV20-1 and TRBJ2-5; 9 nucleotides agree with TRBD1. This CDR3 has 15 amino acids. V shed 0 bases and J 3 bases; nucleotides not matched to a gene: 5. Germline lookup yields CDR1 DFQATT and CDR2 SNEGSKA (reference sequence).

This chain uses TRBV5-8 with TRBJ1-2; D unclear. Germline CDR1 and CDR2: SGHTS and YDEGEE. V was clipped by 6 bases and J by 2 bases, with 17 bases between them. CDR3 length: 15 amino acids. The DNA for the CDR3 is TGTGCCAGCACCCCCAATCCTACACAGAACTATGGCTACACCTTC. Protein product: CASTPNPTQNYGYTF.

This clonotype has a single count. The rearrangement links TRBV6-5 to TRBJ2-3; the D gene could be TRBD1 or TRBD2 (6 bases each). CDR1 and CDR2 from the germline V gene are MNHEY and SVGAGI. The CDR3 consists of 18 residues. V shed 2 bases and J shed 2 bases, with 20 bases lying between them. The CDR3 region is CASSYRRGAISSTDTQYF. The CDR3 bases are TGTGCCAGCAGTTACCGAAGGGGGGCCATTAGTTCCACAGATACGCAGTATTTT.

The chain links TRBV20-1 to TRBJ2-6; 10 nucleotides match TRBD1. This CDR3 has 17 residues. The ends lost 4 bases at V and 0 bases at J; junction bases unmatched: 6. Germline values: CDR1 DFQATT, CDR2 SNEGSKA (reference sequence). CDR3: CSANPTGGGSGANVLTF. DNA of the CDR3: TGCAGTGCTAATCCGACAGGGGGCGGCTCTGGGGCCAACGTCCTGACTTTC.

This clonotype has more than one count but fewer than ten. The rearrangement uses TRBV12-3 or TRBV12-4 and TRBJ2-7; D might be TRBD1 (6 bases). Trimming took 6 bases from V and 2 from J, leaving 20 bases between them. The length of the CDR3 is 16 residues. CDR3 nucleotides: TGTGCCAGCAGCCTCACAGGGACCCGAAGCCCCTACGAGCAGTACTTC. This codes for CASSLTGTRSPYEQYF.

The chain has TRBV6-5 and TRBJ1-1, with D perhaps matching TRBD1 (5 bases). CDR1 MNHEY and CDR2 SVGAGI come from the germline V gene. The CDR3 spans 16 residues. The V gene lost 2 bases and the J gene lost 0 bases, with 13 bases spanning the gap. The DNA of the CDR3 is TGTGCCAGCAGTTACCCCGGGGGGGGTGTGAACACTGAAGCTTTCTTT. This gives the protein CASSYPGGGVNTEAFF.

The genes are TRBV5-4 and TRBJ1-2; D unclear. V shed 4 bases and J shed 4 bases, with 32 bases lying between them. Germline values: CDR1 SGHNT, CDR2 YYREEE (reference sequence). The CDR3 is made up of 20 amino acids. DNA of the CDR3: TGTGCCAGCAGCCGCCACCTGACGACTGCGCAGGCATATCTTCCCTATGGCTACACCTTC. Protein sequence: CASSRHLTTAQAYLPYGYTF. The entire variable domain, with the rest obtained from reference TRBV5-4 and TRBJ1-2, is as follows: ETGVTQSPTHLIKTRGQQVTLRCSSQSGHNTVSWYQQALGQGPQFIFQYYREEENGRGNFPPRFSGLQFPNYSSELNVNALELDDSALYLCASSRHLTTAQAYLPYGYTFGSGTRLTVV.

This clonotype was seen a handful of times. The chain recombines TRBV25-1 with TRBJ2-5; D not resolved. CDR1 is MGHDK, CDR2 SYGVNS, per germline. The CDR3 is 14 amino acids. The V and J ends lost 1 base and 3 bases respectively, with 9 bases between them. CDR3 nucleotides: TGTGCCAGCAGTGAATCAGAGGCCGAAGAGACCCAGTACTTC. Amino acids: CASSESEAEETQYF. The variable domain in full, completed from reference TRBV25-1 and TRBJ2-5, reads EADIYQTPRYLVIGTGKKITLECSQTMGHDKMYWYQQDPGMELHLIHYSYGVNSTEKGDLSSESTVSRIRTEHFPLTLESARPSHTSQYLCASSESEAEETQYFGPGTRLLVL.

The CDR3 DNA is TGTGCCAGCAGCTTGCTACAGGGTGACTATGGCTACACCTTC. It is translated as CASSLLQGDYGYTF. The gene calls are TRBV6-2 or TRBV6-3 and TRBJ1-2, with D perhaps matching TRBD1 (6 bases). This CDR3 is built from 14 residues. Trimming took 6 bases from V and 3 from J, leaving 14 bases between them. Germline V gene data show CDR1 as MNHEY and CDR2 as SVGEGT.

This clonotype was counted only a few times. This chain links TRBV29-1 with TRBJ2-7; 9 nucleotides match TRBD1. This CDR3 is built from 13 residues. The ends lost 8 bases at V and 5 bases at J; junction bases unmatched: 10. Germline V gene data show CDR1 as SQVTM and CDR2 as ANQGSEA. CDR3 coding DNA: TGCAGCTCTACCGGGACAGGGAGCCACGAGCAGTACTTC. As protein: CSSTGTGSHEQYF.

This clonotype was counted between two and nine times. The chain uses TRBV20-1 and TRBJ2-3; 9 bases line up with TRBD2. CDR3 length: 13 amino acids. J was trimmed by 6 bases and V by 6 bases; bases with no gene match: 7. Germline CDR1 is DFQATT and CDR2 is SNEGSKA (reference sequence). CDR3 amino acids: CSATGTSPDTQYF. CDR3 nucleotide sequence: TGCAGTGCCACAGGGACTAGCCCGGATACGCAGTATTTT.

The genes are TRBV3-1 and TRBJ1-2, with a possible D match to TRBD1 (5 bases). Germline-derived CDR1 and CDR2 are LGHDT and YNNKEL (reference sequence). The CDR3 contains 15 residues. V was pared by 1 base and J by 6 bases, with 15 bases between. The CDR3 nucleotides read TGTGCCAGCAGCCAAGTGAGGCGGGGGATAGATGGCTACACCTTC. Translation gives CASSQVRRGIDGYTF.

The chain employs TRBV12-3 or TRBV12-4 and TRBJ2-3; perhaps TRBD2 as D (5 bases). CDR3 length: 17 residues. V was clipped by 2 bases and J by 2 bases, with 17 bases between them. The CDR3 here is CASSLRGLLDSTDTQYF. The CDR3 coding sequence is TGTGCCAGCAGTTTAAGAGGGCTGCTAGACTCCACAGATACGCAGTATTTT.

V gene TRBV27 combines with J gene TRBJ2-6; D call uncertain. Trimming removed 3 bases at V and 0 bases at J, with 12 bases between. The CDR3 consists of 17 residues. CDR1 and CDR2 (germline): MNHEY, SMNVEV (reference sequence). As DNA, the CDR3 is TGTGCCAGCAGTTTCCAAAGACTGCCCTCTGGGGCCAACGTCCTGACTTTC. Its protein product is CASSFQRLPSGANVLTF.